Shown below are 31 T cell receptor beta chains from a single sample sequenced in a study of shared clonotypes between healthy human individuals. Profiling relied on immunoSEQ multiplex PCR, and the TCRdb table lists in-frame clones only, not all of them. The data hold 450,000 to 500,000 clones, with around 73% observed a single time. Sequenced material: PBMCs. The receptors originated from a woman in her forties in good health. Some clones in this sample may be carry-over from other donors' samples.

V and J are TRBV7-8 and TRBJ1-2, with D unclear. Per germline, CDR1 SGHVS and CDR2 FQNEAQ. V shed 1 base and J shed 6 bases, with 6 bases lying between them. This CDR3 is built from 12 residues. CDR3 residues: CASSLVSHGYTF. DNA of the CDR3: TGTGCCAGCAGCTTAGTGTCCCATGGCTACACCTTC.

The chain recombines TRBV6-6 with TRBJ2-7, with TRBD1 as a possible D gene (6 bases). Per germline, CDR1 MNHNY and CDR2 SVGAGI (reference sequence). The CDR3 loop spans 14 amino acids. The V end was cut by 3 bases, the J end by 6 bases, with 15 bases between. The CDR3: CASSYEGVGREQYF. The CDR3, as DNA: TGTGCCAGCAGTTATGAGGGGGTCGGTCGCGAGCAGTACTTC.

This clone was seen a handful of times. The rearrangement joins TRBV30 to TRBJ2-7; 9 nucleotides align to TRBD2. The CDR3 runs to 16 residues. The V gene's germline CDR1 is GTSNPN and CDR2 SVGIG (reference sequence). Trimming cost V 2 bases and J 1 base; bases outside gene matches: 9. The CDR3 loop reads CAWSLYVTSGSYEQYF. The CDR3 DNA is TGTGCCTGGAGTCTATATGTGACTAGCGGTTCCTACGAGCAGTACTTC. The variable domain in full, completed from reference TRBV30 and TRBJ2-7, reads SQTIHQWPATLVQPVGSPLSLECTVEGTSNPNLYWYRQAAGRGLQLLFYSVGIGQISSEVPQNLSASRPQDRQFILSSKKLLLSDSGFYLCAWSLYVTSGSYEQYFGPGTRLTVT.

This clone was detected once. This CDR3 reads CASRGGNTGELFF. CDR3 nucleotide sequence: TGTGCCAGCAGGGGGGGAAACACCGGGGAGCTGTTTTTT. V usage is TRBV6-1 and J usage is TRBJ2-2; TRBD2 might be the D (6 bases). Deletions cut 6 bases from V and 2 bases from J, with 7 bases between. Germline-derived CDR1 and CDR2 are MNHNS and SASEGT. This CDR3 is built from 13 residues.

This clone appeared a few times. The chain combines TRBV6-4 with TRBJ2-2, with 10 nucleotides matching TRBD1. The CDR3 extends over 17 amino acids. The V segment lost 0 bases and the J segment 2 bases; nucleotides outside the gene matches: 3. Germline values: CDR1 MRHNA, CDR2 SNTAGT. The CDR3 loop is CASSDSWTGGNTGELFF. CDR3 sequence (DNA): TGTGCCAGCAGTGACTCTTGGACAGGGGGTAACACCGGGGAGCTGTTTTTT.

This chain uses TRBV5-6 with TRBJ2-5; TRBD1 matches 10 bases. The CDR3 length is 16 residues. With V trimmed by 2 bases and J by 4 bases, 8 bases remained unmatched. CDR1 SGHDT and CDR2 YYEEEE come from the germline V gene. The CDR3 is CASSLAGQGLVETQYF. DNA of the CDR3: TGTGCCAGCAGCTTAGCGGGACAGGGGTTGGTAGAGACCCAGTACTTC.

The chain is built from TRBV6-1 and TRBJ1-1; TRBD1 matches at 7 bases. From germline, CDR1 is MNHNS and CDR2 SASEGT. V was pared by 7 bases and J by 3 bases, with 8 bases of the junction left unmatched. This CDR3 spans 14 amino acids. The CDR3 DNA follows: TGTGCCAGCAACCAGGAACAGGGGTACACTGAAGCTTTCTTT. Translation gives CASNQEQGYTEAFF.

The chain links TRBV19 to TRBJ2-6; D not certain. Per the germline V gene, CDR1 is LNHDA and CDR2 is SQIVND (reference sequence). The CDR3 extends over 16 amino acids. Trimming cost V 1 base and J 0 bases, with 7 bases left between them. The CDR3, as DNA: TGTGCCAGTAGTATAGGAGTCGTCTCTGGGGCCAACGTCCTGACTTTC. This sequence encodes CASSIGVVSGANVLTF. Variable domain in full (rest from reference TRBV19 and TRBJ2-6): DGGITQSPKYLFRKEGQNVTLSCEQNLNHDAMYWYRQDPGQGLRLIYYSQIVNDFQKGDIAEGYSVSREKKESFPLTVTSAQKNPTAFYLCASSIGVVSGANVLTFGAGSRLTVL.

The rearrangement links TRBV18 to TRBJ1-5, with 7 nucleotides matching TRBD1. Trimming removed 2 bases from V and 5 bases from J; junction bases left unmatched: 3. The CDR3 is made up of 14 amino acids. Germline CDR1 KGHSH, CDR2 LQKENI. In nucleotides, the CDR3 is TGTGCCAGCTCACCAACAGGGGTATATCAGCCCCAGCATTTT. Its protein is CASSPTGVYQPQHF.

The chain links TRBV19 to TRBJ1-2; maybe TRBD1 (5 bases). The CDR3 spans 13 residues. Germline values: CDR1 LNHDA, CDR2 SQIVND (reference sequence). V was trimmed by 7 bases and J by 7 bases, leaving 16 bases between them. DNA for the CDR3: TGTGCCAGTACCTCCTGGGGGGTCGGTGGCTACACCTTC. Translation gives CASTSWGVGGYTF.

The gene calls are TRBV19 and TRBJ2-7, with D perhaps matching TRBD1 (5 bases). Trimming shortened V by 0 bases and J by 0 bases, and 6 bases separated the two germline ends. The CDR3 covers 14 residues. CDR1 is LNHDA, CDR2 SQIVND, per germline (reference sequence). CDR3 residues: CASSIDRASYEQYF. DNA of the CDR3: TGTGCCAGTAGTATAGACAGGGCCTCCTACGAGCAGTACTTC.

CDR3 sequence: CASSPQNTGELFF. The CDR3 DNA reads TGTGCCAGCAGCCCGCAGAACACCGGGGAGCTGTTTTTT. V gene TRBV5-4 combines with J gene TRBJ2-2; D ambiguous. CDR3 length: 13 residues. The germline V gene has CDR1 SGHNT and CDR2 YYREEE (reference sequence). V was shortened by 4 bases and J by 1 base, with 5 bases between the two germline ends.

The chain carries TRBV6-6 and TRBJ2-1; 10 nucleotides align to TRBD1. V lost 7 bases and J lost 9; bases outside the gene matches: 6. Germline V gene lookup returns CDR1 MNHNY and CDR2 SVGAGI (reference sequence). This CDR3 has 13 amino acids. Here the CDR3 reads CASKETGGSEQFF. The DNA of the CDR3 is TGTGCCAGCAAAGAGACAGGGGGCAGTGAGCAGTTCTTC.

This clone was counted once. The chain employs TRBV28 and TRBJ1-3; D perhaps matches TRBD1 (5 bases). V dropped 5 bases and J dropped 0 bases, with 14 bases sitting between them. The CDR3 spans 16 residues. CDR1 MDHEN and CDR2 SYDVKM come from the germline V gene. The chain's CDR3 is CASSPTGRGSGNTIYF. CDR3 nucleotides: TGTGCCAGCAGTCCCACGGGACGTGGCTCTGGAAACACCATATATTTT.

The CDR3 spells CASSARAQNTEAFF. The CDR3 nucleotides are TGTGCCAGCAGTGCGAGGGCCCAGAACACTGAAGCTTTCTTT. The chain carries TRBV2 and TRBJ1-1; D unresolved. Trimming removed 4 bases from V and 1 base from J, with 10 bases in between. This CDR3 is built from 14 residues. CDR1 SNHLY and CDR2 FYNNEI come from the germline V gene.

V gene TRBV9 combines with J gene TRBJ1-1; D unclear. The germline V gene encodes CDR1 SGDLS and CDR2 YYNGEE. V lost 4 bases and J lost 2, with 9 bases in between. The CDR3 length is 13 residues. As DNA, the CDR3 is TGTGCCAGCAGCAAGTACTTAAACACTGAAGCTTTCTTT. It specifies CASSKYLNTEAFF.

Concerning this clone itself: This specimen includes other DNA sequences encoding the same CDR3. The V and J genes are TRBV30 and TRBJ2-5; TRBD1 is a possible D gene (5 bases). The CDR3 spans 12 residues. V gave up 3 bases and J gave up 5 bases, with 10 bases separating them. From germline, CDR1 is GTSNPN and CDR2 SVGIG (reference sequence). CDR3: CAWSPRGETQYF. For the CDR3, the DNA is TGTGCCTGGAGCCCTAGGGGTGAGACCCAGTACTTC.

The chain has TRBV7-2 and TRBJ2-2, with unresolved D. Trimming took off 6 bases at V and 6 bases at J, with 11 bases between the two ends. Germline CDR1 is SGHTA and CDR2 is FQGNSA. The CDR3 consists of 13 residues. In DNA, the CDR3 is TGTGCCAGCAGGAAAAGCGTACCCGGGGAGCTGTTTTTT. Its protein is CASRKSVPGELFF.

The DNA for the CDR3 is TGTGCCAGCAAACTAGCGGGAGTACCCTCGGGGACCCAGTACTTC. It yields the protein CASKLAGVPSGTQYF. The rearrangement joins TRBV6-5 to TRBJ2-5; 11 positions match TRBD2. The V segment lost 7 bases and the J segment 7 bases; nucleotides outside the gene matches: 11. From germline, CDR1 is MNHEY and CDR2 SVGAGI. This CDR3 comprises 15 residues.

The chain has TRBV5-1 and TRBJ2-1; TRBD1 matches 9 bases. CDR1 SGHRS and CDR2 YFSETQ come from the germline V gene. The trim removed 10 bases at V and 4 bases at J, leaving 9 bases unmatched. The CDR3 covers 14 residues. The CDR3 sequence is CASTPGQGYNEQFF. CDR3 sequence (DNA): TGCGCCTCTACCCCGGGACAGGGATACAATGAGCAGTTCTTC.

About this clone: The junction shows a germline mismatch at one end, possibly a read error. The chain couples TRBV7-7 to TRBJ2-2; 8 positions agree with TRBD1. This CDR3 has 15 residues. Germline assignment: CDR1 SSHAT and CDR2 FNYEAQ (reference sequence). The CDR3, as DNA: TGTGCTAGCAGCCCTAGGACAGGGTGGGACGGGGAGCTGTTTTTT. Its protein product is CASSPRTGWDGELFF.

This clone was detected only once. This sample also contains other DNA sequences that code for the same CDR3. The chain couples TRBV28 to TRBJ1-2; no clear D. The CDR3 consists of 11 residues. The V end lost 7 bases, the J end lost 1 base, and 4 bases lay between the germline ends. Germline-derived CDR1 and CDR2 are MDHEN and SYDVKM. The CDR3 protein is CASTNNYGYTF. The CDR3 nucleotides are TGTGCCAGCACCAATAACTATGGCTACACCTTC.

The chain couples TRBV28 to TRBJ2-2, with D tentatively TRBD1 (5 bases). Germline V gives CDR1 MDHEN, CDR2 SYDVKM. Trimming pared 3 bases from V and 1 base from J, leaving 12 bases between. This CDR3 comprises 16 residues. The CDR3 protein is CASSLVQGLNTGELFF. CDR3 coding DNA: TGTGCCAGCAGTTTGGTTCAGGGTCTGAACACCGGGGAGCTGTTTTTT. Together with reference TRBV28 and TRBJ2-2, the CDR3 gives the full variable domain: DVKVTQSSRYLVKRTGEKVFLECVQDMDHENMFWYRQDPGLGLRLIYFSYDVKMKEKGDIPEGYSVSREKKERFSLILESASTNQTSMYLCASSLVQGLNTGELFFGEGSRLTVL.

This clone was picked up many times. The genes are TRBV27 and TRBJ1-6, with D hard to call. Trimming removed 7 bases at V and 4 bases at J, with 17 bases between. The CDR3 sequence is 16 residues long. The germline CDR1 and CDR2 sequences are MNHEY and SMNVEV (reference sequence). This chain's CDR3 is CASTPRGAGYNSPLHF. The CDR3 nucleotides are TGTGCCAGCACCCCGCGAGGCGCGGGATATAATTCACCCCTCCACTTT.

This rearrangement joins TRBV5-1 to TRBJ2-5; D possibly matches TRBD1 or TRBD2 (5 bases each). Germline V gene sequence: CDR1 SGHRS, CDR2 YFSETQ. There are 15 residues in the CDR3. V was cut by 4 bases and J by 0 bases, with 13 bases left in between. The CDR3 DNA follows: TGCGCCAGCAGCCCAGGGACCAGCTACCAAGAGACCCAGTACTTC. This encodes CASSPGTSYQETQYF. Filled out from reference TRBV5-1 and TRBJ2-5, the complete variable domain reads KAGVTQTPRYLIKTRGQQVTLSCSPISGHRSVSWYQQTPGQGLQFLFEYFSETQRNKGNFPGRFSGRQFSNSRSEMNVSTLELGDSALYLCASSPGTSYQETQYFGPGTRLLVL.

Only a few counts were recorded for this clone. The CDR3 DNA reads TGTGCCAGCAGTCCAGGGACTAGCGGGATTGAGCAGTTCTTC. As protein: CASSPGTSGIEQFF. The rearrangement links TRBV6-5 to TRBJ2-1, with TRBD2 identical over 13 bases. Germline-derived CDR1 and CDR2 are MNHEY and SVGAGI. The CDR3 is 14 residues long. Trimming cost V 5 bases and J 9 bases; bases outside gene matches: 4.

The chain is built from TRBV10-3 and TRBJ2-7; TRBD1 matches at 8 bases. The junction had 4 bases not matched to a gene; V was cut back by 6 bases and J by 3 bases. This CDR3 contains 13 residues. In germline, CDR1 is ENHRY, CDR2 SYGVKD. DNA for the CDR3: TGTGCCATCAGGTCTGGACAGGGCTACGAGCAGTACTTC. It is translated as CAIRSGQGYEQYF.

This chain connects TRBV10-3 to TRBJ2-3; D is perhaps TRBD2 (6 bases). V lost 5 bases and J 5 bases, leaving 17 bases between the germline ends. The CDR3 totals 15 residues. CDR1 is ENHRY and CDR2 is SYGVKD in the germline V gene. The CDR3 here is CAISPGRDMGDTQYF. The DNA of the CDR3 is TGTGCCATCAGTCCCGGGCGGGATATGGGAGATACGCAGTATTTT.

The chain carries TRBV4-1 and TRBJ2-2, with D perhaps given as TRBD1 or TRBD2 (5 bases each). CDR3 length: 15 residues. Germline V gene lookup returns CDR1 MGHRA and CDR2 YSYEKL. V lost 6 bases and J lost 0, with 11 bases in between. This chain's CDR3 is CASSRGAANTGELFF. The CDR3 bases are TGCGCCAGCAGTAGAGGGGCAGCGAACACCGGGGAGCTGTTTTTT.

In its sample, this clone was seen a few times. This chain links TRBV18 with TRBJ1-1; perhaps TRBD1 as D (5 bases). CDR3 length equals 16 residues. Germline lookup yields CDR1 KGHSH and CDR2 LQKENI. With 6 bases removed from V and 3 bases from J, the gap between germline ends came to 20 bases. This chain's CDR3 is CASSLSQRGSDTEAFF. CDR3 nucleotides: TGTGCCAGCTCCCTTAGCCAACGGGGGTCGGACACTGAAGCTTTCTTT.

This clone has a single count. This chain connects TRBV28 to TRBJ2-7; weak D call: TRBD1 (6 bases). Germline CDR1 reads MDHEN; CDR2 reads SYDVKM. Trimming removed 6 bases at V and 3 bases at J, with 18 bases between. The CDR3 sequence is 15 residues long. This CDR3 reads CASRESTGFRYEQYF. Here the CDR3 DNA reads TGTGCCAGCAGAGAATCGACAGGTTTTCGCTACGAGCAGTACTTC.